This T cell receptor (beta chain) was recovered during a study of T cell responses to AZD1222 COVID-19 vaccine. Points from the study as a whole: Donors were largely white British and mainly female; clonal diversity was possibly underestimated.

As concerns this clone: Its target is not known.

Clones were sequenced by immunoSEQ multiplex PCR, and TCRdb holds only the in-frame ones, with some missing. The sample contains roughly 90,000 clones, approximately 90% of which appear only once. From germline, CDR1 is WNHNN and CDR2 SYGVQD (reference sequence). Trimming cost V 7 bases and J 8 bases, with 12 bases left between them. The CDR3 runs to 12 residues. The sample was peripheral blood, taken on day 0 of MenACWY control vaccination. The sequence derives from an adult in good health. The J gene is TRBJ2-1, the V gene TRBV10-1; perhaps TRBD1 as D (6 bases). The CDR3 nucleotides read TGCGCCAGCAAATCGGACAGCGATGAGCAGTTCTTC. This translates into CASKSDSDEQFF.